Listed here are 15 T cell receptor beta chains from one sample, sequenced in a study of shared clonotypes between healthy human individuals. The table came from immunoSEQ multiplex PCR; TCRdb's copy has only in-frame clones and leaves some out. The sample contains 2.3 million or so clones, 85% to 95% of which appear only once. The sample taken for sequencing was naive CD4+ T cells from PBMCs. Specified subset: CD45RA+ positively selected. Receptors originate from a man aged 18 to 35 in good health. Some clones in this sample may be carry-over from other donors' samples.

Only one count was recorded for this clone. V and J are TRBV27 and TRBJ1-2, with TRBD1 as a possible D gene (6 bases). CDR1 and CDR2 (germline): MNHEY, SMNVEV (reference sequence). The CDR3 has 13 residues. Trimming took off 4 bases at V and 2 bases at J, with 8 bases between the two ends. As DNA, the CDR3 is TGTGCCAGCAGTTGGCAGGGGAACTATGGCTACACCTTC. Translated: CASSWQGNYGYTF.

The chain couples TRBV28 to TRBJ1-1, with D possibly matching TRBD1 (6 bases). The V end was cut by 6 bases, the J end by 13 bases, with 24 bases between. CDR1 is MDHEN, CDR2 SYDVKM, per germline. This CDR3 is built from 14 residues. The CDR3: CASSPSHGGLLGFF. The CDR3 DNA reads as TGTGCCAGCAGCCCATCCCACGGGGGGCTCTTGGGTTTCTTT. Using reference TRBV28 and TRBJ1-1 for the parts outside the CDR3, the full variable domain is DVKVTQSSRYLVKRTGEKVFLECVQDMDHENMFWYRQDPGLGLRLIYFSYDVKMKEKGDIPEGYSVSREKKERFSLILESASTNQTSMYLCASSPSHGGLLGFFGQGTRLTVV.

The chain uses TRBV29-1 and TRBJ1-2; D gene unclear. The CDR3 runs 11 residues. V was shortened by 3 bases and J by 8 bases, with 10 bases between the two germline ends. From germline, CDR1 is SQVTM and CDR2 ANQGSEA. The CDR3 protein is CSVEYLGGYTF. The CDR3 nucleotides read TGCAGCGTTGAGTACCTGGGGGGCTACACCTTC.

This clone showed up just a few times. The V and J genes are TRBV11-2 and TRBJ2-2; D remains ambiguous. The ends were cut back, 5 bases at V and 6 bases at J, with 13 bases in the middle. Per germline, CDR1 SGHAT and CDR2 FQNNGV. CDR3 length equals 14 residues. CDR3 bases: TGTGCCAGCAGCCCACTCCTGGAGTCCGGGGAGCTGTTTTTT. This translates into CASSPLLESGELFF.

Of note for this clone: Other nucleotide sequences in the sample specify the same CDR3. The V gene is TRBV5-1, the J gene TRBJ2-7; the D gene is possibly TRBD2 (6 bases). V was cut by 0 bases and J by 4 bases, with 8 bases left in between. Per the germline V gene, CDR1 is SGHRS and CDR2 is YFSETQ. The CDR3 consists of 13 residues. CDR3 bases: TGCGCCAGCAGCTTGGGCGGGAAGTACGAGCAGTACTTC. Translation gives CASSLGGKYEQYF.

Worth noting for this clone: The identical CDR3 is also encoded by other nucleotide sequences in the sample. CDR3 loop: CASSPRGGETQYF. In nucleotides, the CDR3 is TGCGCCAGCAGCCCTAGAGGGGGAGAGACCCAGTACTTC. The chain employs TRBV5-1 and TRBJ2-5, with D possibly being TRBD1 (6 bases). The CDR3 contains 13 residues. Per the germline V gene, CDR1 is SGHRS and CDR2 is YFSETQ. V shed 4 bases and J shed 4 bases, with 11 bases lying between them.

The chain carries TRBV5-4 and TRBJ2-3; D gene uncertain. Germline loops: CDR1 SGHNT, CDR2 YYREEE (reference sequence). The CDR3 runs to 17 residues. V lost 2 bases to trimming and J lost 0 bases, with 16 bases between them. This CDR3 reads CASSFFVSGTSTDTQYF. DNA for the CDR3: TGTGCCAGCAGCTTCTTCGTCTCGGGTACTAGCACAGATACGCAGTATTTT.

The chain employs TRBV29-1 and TRBJ1-2; D uncertain. The V gene's germline CDR1 is SQVTM and CDR2 ANQGSEA. This CDR3 comprises 15 residues. With 6 bases removed from V and 4 bases from J, the gap between germline ends came to 21 bases. The CDR3 DNA reads TGCAGCGTCGTCGGAAAGACCGACCCACTCTATGGCTACACCTTC. As protein: CSVVGKTDPLYGYTF.

The rearrangement joins TRBV28 to TRBJ2-7; 7 positions agree with TRBD1. Germline assignment: CDR1 MDHEN and CDR2 SYDVKM. This CDR3 has 14 amino acids. Trimming cost V 6 bases and J 2 bases; bases outside gene matches: 7. The CDR3 is CASRETGNTYEQYF. The CDR3 DNA sequence: TGTGCCAGCAGGGAGACAGGGAACACCTACGAGCAGTACTTC. Using reference TRBV28 and TRBJ2-7 for the parts outside the CDR3, the full variable domain is DVKVTQSSRYLVKRTGEKVFLECVQDMDHENMFWYRQDPGLGLRLIYFSYDVKMKEKGDIPEGYSVSREKKERFSLILESASTNQTSMYLCASRETGNTYEQYFGPGTRLTVT.

As for this clone: The sample holds other DNA sequences that translate to the same CDR3. This chain's CDR3 is CATSRRQGNTGELFF. CDR3 DNA: TGTGCCACCAGCAGGAGACAGGGTAACACCGGGGAGCTGTTTTTT. V usage is TRBV15 and J usage is TRBJ2-2; 7 bases line up with TRBD1. The CDR3 is 15 residues long. CDR1 LNHNV and CDR2 YYDKDF come from the germline V gene (reference sequence). V lost 3 bases, J lost 2 bases, and 3 bases stayed unmatched. Combining the CDR3 with reference TRBV15 and TRBJ2-2 gives the whole variable domain DAMVIQNPRYQVTQFGKPVTLSCSQTLNHNVMYWYQQKSSQAPKLLFHYYDKDFNNEADTPDNFQSRRPNTSFCFLDIRSPGLGDTAMYLCATSRRQGNTGELFFGEGSRLTVL.

The chain is built from TRBV19 and TRBJ2-7, with 11 bases matching TRBD2. This CDR3 has 15 amino acids. V lost 6 bases to trimming and J lost 1 base; unmatched junction nucleotides: 5. CDR1 and CDR2 (germline): LNHDA, SQIVND (reference sequence). The CDR3 DNA sequence: TGTGCCAGTAGCTCCGGGACTAGCGGTTCCTACGAGCAGTACTTC. Translated, it gives CASSSGTSGSYEQYF.

The CDR3 region is CASSPLRGQVLWEQYF. In nucleotides, the CDR3 is TGTGCCAGCTCACCGCTTCGCGGGCAAGTCCTGTGGGAGCAGTACTTC. J is TRBJ2-7 and V is TRBV18; weak D call: TRBD2 (5 bases). The CDR3 runs 16 residues. Deletions cut 3 bases from V and 7 bases from J, with 22 bases between. Germline CDR1 is KGHSH and CDR2 is LQKENI.

This sequence joins TRBV18 and TRBJ2-3; 14 nucleotides align to TRBD2. With 5 bases clipped from V and 4 bases from J, the junction kept 5 bases outside the gene matches. The CDR3 has 16 residues. Germline V gives CDR1 KGHSH, CDR2 LQKENI. This CDR3 reads CASSSGTSGSSDTQYF. In DNA form, the CDR3 reads TGTGCCAGCTCATCCGGGACTAGCGGGAGTTCAGATACGCAGTATTTT. Variable domain in full (rest from reference TRBV18 and TRBJ2-3): NAGVMQNPRHLVRRRGQEARLRCSPMKGHSHVYWYRQLPEEGLKFMVYLQKENIIDESGMPKERFSAEFPKEGPSILRIQQVVRGDSAAYFCASSSGTSGSSDTQYFGPGTRLTVL.

The chain recombines TRBV7-9 with TRBJ2-1; D perhaps matches TRBD2 (5 bases). The V end lost 5 bases, the J end lost 9 bases, and 11 bases lay between the germline ends. In germline, CDR1 is SEHNR, CDR2 FQNEAQ (reference sequence). The CDR3 spans 12 residues. DNA of the CDR3: TGTGCCAGCAGCCCGGACTTTCTTGAGCAGTTCTTC. This gives the protein CASSPDFLEQFF.

Concerning this clone itself: The sample carries other DNA sequences with the same CDR3. V usage is TRBV18 and J usage is TRBJ2-1; possible D gene TRBD2, 5 bases. The CDR3 runs to 14 residues. Germline CDR1 is KGHSH and CDR2 is LQKENI. Deletions cut 2 bases from V and 2 bases from J, with 7 bases between. CDR3 coding DNA: TGTGCCAGCTCACCAACGGGAACCTACAATGAGCAGTTCTTC. This codes for CASSPTGTYNEQFF.